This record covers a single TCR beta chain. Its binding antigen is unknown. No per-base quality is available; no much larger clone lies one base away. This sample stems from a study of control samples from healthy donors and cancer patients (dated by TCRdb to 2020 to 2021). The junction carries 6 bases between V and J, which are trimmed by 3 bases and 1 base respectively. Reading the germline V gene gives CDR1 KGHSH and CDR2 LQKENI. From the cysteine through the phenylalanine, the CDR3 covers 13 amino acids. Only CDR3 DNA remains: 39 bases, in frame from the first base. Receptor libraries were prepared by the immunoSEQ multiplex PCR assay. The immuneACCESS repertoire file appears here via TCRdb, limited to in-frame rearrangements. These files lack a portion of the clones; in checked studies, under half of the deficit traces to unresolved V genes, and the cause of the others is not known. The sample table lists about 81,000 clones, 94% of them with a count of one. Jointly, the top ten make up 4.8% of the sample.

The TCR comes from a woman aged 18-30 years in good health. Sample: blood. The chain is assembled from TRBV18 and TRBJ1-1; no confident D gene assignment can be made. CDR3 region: CASSPKGNTEAFF. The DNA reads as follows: TGTGCCAGCTCACCGAAGGGGAACACTGAAGCTTTCTTT. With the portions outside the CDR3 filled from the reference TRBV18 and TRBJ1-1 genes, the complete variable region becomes NAGVMQNPRHLVRRRGQEARLRCSPMKGHSHVYWYRQLPEEGLKFMVYLQKENIIDESGMPKERFSAEFPKEGPSILRIQQVVRGDSAAYFCASSPKGNTEAFFGQGTRLTVV.